Given below is one TCR beta chain in context. Trimming shortened V by 3 bases and J by 1 base, and 6 bases separated the two germline ends. Germline lookup yields CDR1 ENHRY and CDR2 SYGVKD. The CDR3 spans 14 residues. The data derive from a study of T cell responses to AZD1222 COVID-19 vaccine. TCRdb's copy holds only in-frame clones and misses some; the assay was immunoSEQ multiplex PCR. The data show 130,000 or so clones, about 92% seen once. The sample was peripheral blood, taken on day 0 of AZD1222 vaccination. The gene calls are TRBV10-3 and TRBJ2-2, with D possibly matching TRBD2 (5 bases). This receptor was taken from an adult in good health. The CDR3: CAISDGVNTGELFF. For the CDR3, the DNA is TGTGCCATCAGTGACGGGGTGAACACCGGGGAGCTGTTTTTT.